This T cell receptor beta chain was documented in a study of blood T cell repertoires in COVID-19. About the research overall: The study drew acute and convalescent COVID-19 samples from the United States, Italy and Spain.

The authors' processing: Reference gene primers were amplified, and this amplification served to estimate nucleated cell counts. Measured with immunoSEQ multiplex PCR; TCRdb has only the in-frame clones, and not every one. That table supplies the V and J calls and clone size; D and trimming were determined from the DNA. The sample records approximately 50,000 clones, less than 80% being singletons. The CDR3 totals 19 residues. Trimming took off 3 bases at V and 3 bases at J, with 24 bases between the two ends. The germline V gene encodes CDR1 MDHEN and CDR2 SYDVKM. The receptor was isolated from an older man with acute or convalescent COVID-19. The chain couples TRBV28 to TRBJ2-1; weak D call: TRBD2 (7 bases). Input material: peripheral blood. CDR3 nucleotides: TGTGCCAGCAGTTTCATCGGTCGGGGGGCAGGGAAAGGCTACAATGAGCAGTTCTTC. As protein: CASSFIGRGAGKGYNEQFF. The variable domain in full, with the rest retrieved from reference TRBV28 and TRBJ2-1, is DVKVTQSSRYLVKRTGEKVFLECVQDMDHENMFWYRQDPGLGLRLIYFSYDVKMKEKGDIPEGYSVSREKKERFSLILESASTNQTSMYLCASSFIGRGAGKGYNEQFFGPGTRLTVL.